The 29 T cell receptor beta chains reported below all come from one sample, sequenced in a study of T cell repertoires in ileal Crohn's disease (dated by TCRdb to between 2019 and 2020). What the time point label conveys for this sample: neoterminal ileum biopsy at postoperative endoscopy, about 6 months after surgery. Receptor amplification or capture employed the immunoSEQ multiplex PCR assay. The clones in this table, taken by TCRdb from immuneACCESS, are in-frame only. Not every clone is retained; where verified, under half of the shortfall comes from an unresolved V gene, and the cause of the rest is unknown. The sample table holds about 62,000 clones, of which around 90% were seen once. Over 2% of the sample goes to the ten largest clones. The sequenced material came from ileal tissue. The receptor set was obtained from an adult with Crohn's disease.

The chain couples TRBV7-2 to TRBJ1-3; D is unresolved. CDR3 size: 16 residues. The V end lost 6 bases, the J end lost 4 bases, and 19 bases lay between the germline ends. The germline CDR1 and CDR2 sequences are SGHTA and FQGNSA. CDR3: CASSLTRASGGNTIYF. CDR3 coding DNA: TGTGCCAGCAGTTTAACTCGGGCGTCGGGGGGAAACACCATATATTTT.

This chain connects TRBV6-6 to TRBJ1-5; 7 positions agree with TRBD1. V shed 3 bases and J 4 bases; nucleotides not matched to a gene: 9. CDR1 is MNHNY and CDR2 is SVGAGI in the germline V gene (reference sequence). This CDR3 is built from 16 residues. CDR3 sequence reads: CASSYSPAGGNQPQHF. CDR3 bases: TGTGCCAGCAGTTATTCCCCGGCAGGGGGGAATCAGCCCCAGCATTTT.

The CDR3 DNA is TGTGCCTGGTTTCACAGGAAGGGGGCCAACGTCCTGACTTTC. This encodes CAWFHRKGANVLTF. The V gene is TRBV30, the J gene TRBJ2-6; perhaps TRBD1 as D (5 bases). Per the germline V gene, CDR1 is GTSNPN and CDR2 is SVGIG (reference sequence). The V and J ends lost 5 bases and 4 bases respectively, with 12 bases between them. There are 14 residues in the CDR3. Supplemented by reference TRBV30 and TRBJ2-6, the full variable domain reads SQTIHQWPATLVQPVGSPLSLECTVEGTSNPNLYWYRQAAGRGLQLLFYSVGIGQISSEVPQNLSASRPQDRQFILSSKKLLLSDSGFYLCAWFHRKGANVLTFGAGSRLTVL.

The V gene is TRBV28, the J gene TRBJ2-7, with TRBD1 matching 7 bases. V gave up 1 base and J gave up 7 bases; unmatched junction bases: 7. This CDR3 region has 14 residues. The germline V gene encodes CDR1 MDHEN and CDR2 SYDVKM. As DNA, the CDR3 is TGTGCCAGCAGTTTATCTGACAGGGAATTGGAGCAGTACGTC. It codes for CASSLSDRELEQYV.

The chain is built from TRBV27 and TRBJ1-6; TRBD1 agrees at 8 bases. The germline gives CDR1 MNHEY, CDR2 SMNVEV (reference sequence). J was trimmed by 9 bases and V by 6 bases; bases with no gene match: 10. The CDR3 totals 15 residues. CDR3 coding DNA: TGTGCCAGCAGCCCTCCGGGACAGGCTGTTTCACCCCTCCACTTT. Translation: CASSPPGQAVSPLHF.

The CDR3 region is CSVAVGTGGKRETQYF. CDR3 coding DNA: TGCAGCGTTGCCGTCGGGACAGGGGGCAAGAGAGAGACCCAGTACTTC. The rearrangement joins TRBV29-1 to TRBJ2-5, with 12 nucleotides matching TRBD1. Trimming took 4 bases from V and 4 from J; bases not matched to a gene: 10. There are 16 residues in the CDR3. Per the germline V gene, CDR1 is SQVTM and CDR2 is ANQGSEA.

This clone was recorded a few times. This chain connects TRBV28 to TRBJ1-6, with D possibly TRBD1 on 6 matching bases. V gave up 1 base and J gave up 9 bases, with 13 bases separating them. CDR3 length equals 15 residues. Germline CDR1 is MDHEN and CDR2 is SYDVKM. The CDR3 DNA reads TGTGCCAGCAGTTTATCAGGGGCTGGCCGTTCACCCCTCCACTTT. It is translated as CASSLSGAGRSPLHF.

The chain uses TRBV7-9 and TRBJ2-6; D uncertain. Germline lookup yields CDR1 SEHNR and CDR2 FQNEAQ (reference sequence). V was cut by 2 bases and J by 0 bases, with 8 bases left in between. The CDR3 has 16 residues. The CDR3, as DNA: TGTGCCAGCAGCTTATCCCCCGTCTCTGGGGCCAACGTCCTGACTTTC. Its protein product is CASSLSPVSGANVLTF.

This sequence joins TRBV2 and TRBJ1-2; D perhaps matches TRBD1 (5 bases). V was shortened by 6 bases and J by 2 bases, with 13 bases between the two germline ends. The CDR3 extends over 14 amino acids. Germline CDR1 is SNHLY and CDR2 is FYNNEI. The CDR3: CASRLTESNYGYTF. The CDR3 region has the DNA TGTGCCAGCAGGCTGACAGAGTCGAACTATGGCTACACCTTC.

J is TRBJ2-4 and V is TRBV27; 7 positions agree with TRBD1. This CDR3 has 11 amino acids. V lost 9 bases and J lost 14; bases outside the gene matches: 10. The germline CDR1 and CDR2 sequences are MNHEY and SMNVEV (reference sequence). The CDR3 bases are TGTGCCAGGCCACCACAGGGGAACGAGTACTTC. Amino acid sequence: CARPPQGNEYF.

The V call is TRBV9, the J call TRBJ1-4; D is possibly TRBD1 (5 bases). The CDR3 has 16 residues. V gave up 0 bases and J gave up 8 bases, with 17 bases separating them. Germline-derived CDR1 and CDR2 are SGDLS and YYNGEE. For the CDR3, the DNA is TGTGCCAGCAGCGTAGGTTTGATAGGGGTCGAGGAAAAACTGTTTTTT. The encoded protein is CASSVGLIGVEEKLFF.

This sequence joins TRBV12-5 and TRBJ2-5, with 8 bases identical to TRBD1. Trimming cost V 6 bases and J 1 base; bases outside gene matches: 13. There are 17 residues in the CDR3. From germline, CDR1 is LGHNT and CDR2 FRNRAP. CDR3 nucleotides: TGTGCTAGTGGCATTGGTAAGACCGGGACAGGCCAAGAGACCCAGTACTTC. Translating it yields CASGIGKTGTGQETQYF.

The genes are TRBV30 and TRBJ1-3; perhaps TRBD1 as D (5 bases). V gave up 2 bases and J gave up 0 bases, with 11 bases separating them. The CDR3 is 15 amino acids. Germline CDR1 is GTSNPN and CDR2 is SVGIG (reference sequence). CDR3: CAWSNGGYSGNTIYF. The CDR3 region has the DNA TGTGCCTGGAGTAACGGGGGGTACTCTGGAAACACCATATATTTT.

DNA for the CDR3: TGTGCCAGCAGCTTTTCCGCCGACCTCGTTGACTTGTACAATGAGCAGTTCTTC. Translation gives CASSFSADLVDLYNEQFF. The J gene is TRBJ2-1, the V gene TRBV5-4, with D uncertain. Trimming pared 2 bases from V and 4 bases from J, leaving 22 bases between. The CDR3 has 18 residues. The V gene's germline CDR1 is SGHNT and CDR2 YYREEE (reference sequence). The complete variable domain, with remaining parts taken from reference TRBV5-4 and TRBJ2-1, reads ETGVTQSPTHLIKTRGQQVTLRCSSQSGHNTVSWYQQALGQGPQFIFQYYREEENGRGNFPPRFSGLQFPNYSSELNVNALELDDSALYLCASSFSADLVDLYNEQFFGPGTRLTVL.

V usage is TRBV29-1 and J usage is TRBJ1-1; 8 bases line up with TRBD1. This CDR3 contains 13 residues. Germline values: CDR1 SQVTM, CDR2 ANQGSEA. Trimming removed 7 bases from V and 1 base from J; junction bases left unmatched: 5. The CDR3 reads CSARGQENTEAFF. CDR3 nucleotide sequence: TGCAGCGCCAGGGGACAGGAGAACACTGAAGCTTTCTTT.

This chain connects TRBV9 to TRBJ1-2; 7 bases align to TRBD1. The germline V gene has CDR1 SGDLS and CDR2 YYNGEE. The CDR3 spans 15 residues. Trimming at V came to 3 bases and at J to 5 bases, leaving 10 bases not matched to a gene. The CDR3 coding sequence is TGTGCCAGCAGCGCCGGACAGGTCCTACAGTATGGCTACACCTTC. This encodes CASSAGQVLQYGYTF.

This clone is a singleton in its sample. The CDR3 nucleotides are TGCAGCGTTTCGTGGCAGGCGAACACTGAAGCTTTCTTT. This encodes CSVSWQANTEAFF. The V and J genes are TRBV29-1 and TRBJ1-1; the D is unclear. The CDR3 sequence is 13 residues long. Per the germline V gene, CDR1 is SQVTM and CDR2 is ANQGSEA. The V gene lost 5 bases and the J gene lost 1 base, with 11 bases spanning the gap.

The chain couples TRBV7-9 to TRBJ1-4; no definite D call. Looked up from germline, CDR1 is SEHNR and CDR2 is FQNEAQ (reference sequence). The V gene lost 3 bases and the J gene lost 0 bases, with 5 bases spanning the gap. This CDR3 region has 14 residues. As DNA, the CDR3 is TGTGCCAGCAGCTTCGGTGCAACTAATGAAAAACTGTTTTTT. Its translation: CASSFGATNEKLFF.

The rearrangement uses TRBV30 and TRBJ2-5; TRBD1 is a possible D gene (5 bases). V gave up 1 base and J gave up 6 bases, with 15 bases separating them. The CDR3 sequence is 14 residues long. Germline loops: CDR1 GTSNPN, CDR2 SVGIG (reference sequence). CDR3 amino acids: CAWSGRQGKKTQYF. The DNA for the CDR3 is TGTGCCTGGAGTGGTCGCCAGGGTAAAAAGACCCAGTACTTC.

The rearrangement links TRBV9 to TRBJ2-1, with 7 nucleotides matching TRBD2. The germline gives CDR1 SGDLS, CDR2 YYNGEE. The CDR3 has 19 amino acids. V trimming: 1 base; J trimming: 0 bases; junction bases outside the gene matches: 13. CDR3 sequence reads: CASSVPLETSPGSYNEQFF. CDR3 bases: TGTGCCAGCAGCGTACCTCTAGAGACTAGCCCCGGCTCCTACAATGAGCAGTTCTTC.

This sequence joins TRBV6-1 and TRBJ2-3; TRBD1 is a possible D gene (5 bases). Germline CDR1 reads MNHNS; CDR2 reads SASEGT. The CDR3 has 14 amino acids. V lost 6 bases, J lost 2 bases, and 12 bases lay in between. This CDR3 is CASRTGIITDTQYF. DNA for the CDR3: TGTGCCAGCAGAACAGGCATCATCACAGATACGCAGTATTTT.

The V call is TRBV4-1, the J call TRBJ2-3; D gene ambiguous. Deletions cut 0 bases from V and 2 bases from J, with 6 bases between. The CDR3 consists of 14 residues. Germline-derived CDR1 and CDR2 are MGHRA and YSYEKL. The CDR3 bases are TGCGCCAGCAGCCAAGACCCCTCCACAGATACGCAGTATTTT. It translates to CASSQDPSTDTQYF.

The count of this clone is one. The rearrangement links TRBV19 to TRBJ2-2; possible D gene TRBD1, 5 bases. The length of the CDR3 is 14 residues. V gave up 6 bases and J gave up 3 bases, with 11 bases separating them. CDR1 LNHDA and CDR2 SQIVND come from the germline V gene (reference sequence). The CDR3 DNA reads TGTGCCAGTAGCCCGGACATTTACACCGGGGAGCTGTTTTTT. Translating gives CASSPDIYTGELFF.

The chain couples TRBV29-1 to TRBJ1-2; tentative D call: TRBD1 (5 bases). The CDR3 covers 13 residues. The germline V gene has CDR1 SQVTM and CDR2 ANQGSEA. The V and J ends lost 1 base and 4 bases respectively, with 10 bases between them. For the CDR3, the DNA is TGCAGCGTTGAAGCCCTGGGGGGCTATGGCTACACCTTC. Protein sequence: CSVEALGGYGYTF. Filled out from reference TRBV29-1 and TRBJ1-2, the complete variable domain reads SAVISQKPSRDICQRGTSLTIQCQVDSQVTMMFWYRQQPGQSLTLIATANQGSEATYESGFVIDKFPISRPNLTFSTLTVSNMSPEDSSIYLCSVEALGGYGYTFGSGTRLTVV.

This chain uses TRBV5-6 with TRBJ1-6; a weak D match, TRBD1 (5 bases). Germline V lookup: CDR1 SGHDT, CDR2 YYEEEE. There are 19 residues in the CDR3. Deletions cut 3 bases from V and 0 bases from J, with 19 bases between. CDR3 region: CASSSYPLSGGSYNSPLHF. The CDR3 bases are TGTGCCAGCAGCTCCTACCCGTTATCGGGGGGCTCCTATAATTCACCCCTCCACTTT.

The chain is built from TRBV28 and TRBJ2-7; 8 nucleotides match TRBD2. This CDR3 region has 13 residues. Germline lookup yields CDR1 MDHEN and CDR2 SYDVKM. Trimming took 8 bases from V and 0 from J; bases not matched to a gene: 3. The CDR3 loop reads CASGTSSSYEQYV. CDR3 DNA: TGTGCCAGCGGGACTAGTAGCTCCTACGAGCAGTACGTC.

The chain employs TRBV11-1 and TRBJ1-5, with D maybe TRBD1 (6 bases). V was trimmed by 6 bases and J by 4 bases, leaving 16 bases between them. The length of the CDR3 is 15 residues. In germline, CDR1 is SGHAT, CDR2 FQDESV (reference sequence). The CDR3: CASSVDRWGNQPQHF. CDR3 bases: TGTGCCAGCAGTGTTGACAGGTGGGGGAATCAGCCCCAGCATTTT. Full variable domain (missing parts from reference TRBV11-1 and TRBJ1-5): EAEVAQSPRYKITEKSQAVAFWCDPISGHATLYWYRQILGQGPELLVQFQDESVVDDSQLPKDRFSAERLKGVDSTLKIQPAELGDSAMYLCASSVDRWGNQPQHFGDGTRLSIL.

V and J are TRBV18 and TRBJ2-3, with TRBD2 identical over 8 bases. The CDR3 is 16 residues long. Unmatched junction bases numbered 10, after V lost 6 bases and J lost 2 bases. Per germline, CDR1 KGHSH and CDR2 LQKENI. In nucleotides, the CDR3 is TGTGCCAGCTCCCCAAACTCGGGAGGGAACACAGATACGCAGTATTTT. It yields the protein CASSPNSGGNTDTQYF.

This sequence joins TRBV7-9 and TRBJ1-2, with 7 bases matching TRBD1. CDR3 length: 16 amino acids. The trim removed 4 bases at V and 5 bases at J, leaving 13 bases unmatched. Germline assignment: CDR1 SEHNR and CDR2 FQNEAQ (reference sequence). Here the CDR3 reads CASSSQLPGQQYGYTF. Here the CDR3 DNA reads TGTGCCAGCAGCTCTCAGTTGCCGGGACAGCAATATGGCTACACCTTC.